This T cell receptor beta chain is from a study of neurological immune-mediated disorders. Study observations and caveats: No sharing of CDR3 amino acid sequences was observed among expanded clones across subjects, suggesting private repertoires in all groups.

Time point: longitudinal time-point 2. From 2 million PBMCs stored at -80 C, the unsorted libraries were generated. Germline trimming cut 4 bases from V and 4 bases from J; bases unmatched to any gene: 4. CDR3 length: 13 amino acids. Germline CDR1 SGHRS, CDR2 YFSETQ. At least ten counts were recorded for this clonotype. No antigen is known for it. TCRdb itself ran the 5' RACE reads through MiXCR, one entry per CDR3 protein. The sample has tens of thousands of distinct CDR3 sequences; more than 10% are singletons. The source is a woman between 40 and 50 years old in good health. The chain combines TRBV5-1 with TRBJ1-1; 7 nucleotides line up with TRBD1. Sample: PBMCs. In DNA, the CDR3 is TGCGCCAGCAGCGTTACAGGGGCCACTGAAGCTTTCTTT. The encoded protein is CASSVTGATEAFF.